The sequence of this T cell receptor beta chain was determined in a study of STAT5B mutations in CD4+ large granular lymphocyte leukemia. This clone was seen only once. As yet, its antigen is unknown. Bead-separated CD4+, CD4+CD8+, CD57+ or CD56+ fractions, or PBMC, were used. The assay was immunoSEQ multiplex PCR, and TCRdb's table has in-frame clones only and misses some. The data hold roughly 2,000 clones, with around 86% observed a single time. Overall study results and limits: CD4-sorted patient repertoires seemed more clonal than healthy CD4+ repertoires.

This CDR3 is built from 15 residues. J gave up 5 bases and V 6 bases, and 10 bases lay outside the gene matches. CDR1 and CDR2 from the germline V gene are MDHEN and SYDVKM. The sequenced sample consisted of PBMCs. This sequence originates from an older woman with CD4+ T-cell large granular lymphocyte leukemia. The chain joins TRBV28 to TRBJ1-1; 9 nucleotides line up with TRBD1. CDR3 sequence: CASSQGTGYRTEAFF. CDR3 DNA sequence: TGTGCCAGCAGCCAGGGGACAGGGTATCGGACTGAAGCTTTCTTT.